This T cell receptor beta chain was identified in a study of neurological immune-mediated disorders. Study observations and caveats: Expanded clones shared no CDR3 amino acid sequences across subjects, suggesting private repertoires in all groups.

Germline CDR1 SGHRS, CDR2 YFSETQ. The CDR3 runs to 16 residues. V shed 9 bases and J 0 bases; nucleotides not matched to a gene: 11. About this clonotype: Its antigen remains unidentified.

TCRdb re-derived calls from the 5' RACE reads in MiXCR, one entry per CDR3 protein. The sample contains around 78,000 distinct CDR3 sequences, 17% of which appear only once. The study drew its healthy controls from blood bank volunteers in Maryland, USA. The V gene is TRBV5-1, the J gene TRBJ2-3; 9 positions agree with TRBD2. The TCR was taken from a middle-aged woman in good health. Sequences were obtained from PBMCs. CDR3 nucleotides: TGCGCCACCAGGAGCGGGGGGCACCGGAGCACAGATACGCAGTATTTT. It specifies CATRSGGHRSTDTQYF.